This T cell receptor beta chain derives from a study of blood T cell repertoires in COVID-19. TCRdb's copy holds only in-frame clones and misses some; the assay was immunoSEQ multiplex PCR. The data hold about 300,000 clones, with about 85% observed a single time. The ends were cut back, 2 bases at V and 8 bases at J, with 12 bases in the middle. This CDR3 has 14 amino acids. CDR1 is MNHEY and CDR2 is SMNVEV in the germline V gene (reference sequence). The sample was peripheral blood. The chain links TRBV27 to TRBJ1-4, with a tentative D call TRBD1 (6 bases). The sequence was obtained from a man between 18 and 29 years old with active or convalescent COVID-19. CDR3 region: CASSLTGNGEKLFF. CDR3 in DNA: TGTGCCAGCAGTTTAACAGGGAACGGCGAAAAACTGTTTTTT.